These T cell receptor beta chains were read from a single sample in a study of shared clonotypes between healthy human individuals. The table came from immunoSEQ multiplex PCR; TCRdb's copy has only in-frame clones and leaves some out. The sample consists of about 2.5 million clones, approximately 90% of them appearing once. Sequencing was carried out using naive CD4+ T cells from PBMCs. The receptors come from a man aged 18 to 29 in good health. Some clones in this sample may be carry-over from other donors' samples. Both conserved end residues are part of each CDR3. The order of the fields is J gene, V gene, CDR3 length, CDR3 protein.

j_gene: TRBJ2-1
v_gene: TRBV11-3
len: 15
CDR3aa: CASSSGPPSYNEQFF

j_gene: TRBJ2-5
v_gene: TRBV5-1
len: 16
CDR3aa: CASSPLRLAGEETQYF

j_gene: TRBJ2-2
v_gene: TRBV19
len: 13
CDR3aa: CASSTLLTGELFF

j_gene: TRBJ2-3
v_gene: TRBV29-1
len: 13
CDR3aa: CSVTRQSRDTQYF

j_gene: TRBJ2-5
v_gene: TRBV5-8
len: 14
CDR3aa: CASSSRTGTETQYF

j_gene: TRBJ2-2
v_gene: TRBV2
len: 17
CDR3aa: CASSVTGGAGGTGELFF

j_gene: TRBJ2-7
v_gene: TRBV19
len: 14
CDR3aa: CASSIAGTSYEQYF

j_gene: TRBJ2-1
v_gene: TRBV11-3
len: 15
CDR3aa: CASSVNRGPYNEQFF

j_gene: TRBJ1-6
v_gene: TRBV28
len: 16
CDR3aa: CASSLKWGTGDSPLHF

j_gene: TRBJ2-5
v_gene: TRBV5-1
len: 13
CDR3aa: CASSLFWGETQYF

j_gene: TRBJ2-3
v_gene: TRBV28
len: 15
CDR3aa: CASISPGASTDTQYF